These T cell receptor beta chains were read from a single sample in a study of T cell repertoires in cytomegalovirus infection. MiXCR, applied by TCRdb to the reads, yields one record per CDR3 protein. Of about 89,000 distinct CDR3 sequences in the sample, approximately 32% were seen once. No antigen has been assigned to these receptors. The sample here was CD8+ T cells from cultured PBMCs, taken from culture after CMV antigen stimulation. These receptors were taken from a human donor in good health (CMV status not recorded). Some clones in this sample may be carry-over from other donors' samples. CDR3s include the opening cysteine and the closing phenylalanine or tryptophan. Each record gives: D gene, V gene, J gene, clone size, CDR3 protein, CDR3 DNA. A D gene is named only where the DNA matches it firmly. Rows may omit the clone size; those that give it use once, few, many or a size class.

>TRBD1|TRBV7-6|TRBJ2-3|few
CASSTGAWGTDTQYF
TGTGCCAGCTCGACAGGGGCTTGGGGCACAGATACGCAGTATTTT
>-|TRBV7-2|TRBJ2-1|many
CASSLSYNEQFF
TGTGCCAGCAGCCTCTCCTACAATGAGCAGTTCTTC
>-|TRBV6-1|TRBJ2-7|-
CASSPPGYGYEQYF
TGTGCCAGCAGTCCCCCGGGGTATGGCTACGAGCAGTACTTC
>TRBD1|TRBV12-3/TRBV12-4|TRBJ1-2|few
CASSPGQAGYTF
TGTGCCAGCAGTCCCGGACAGGCTGGCTACACCTTC
>-|TRBV20-1|TRBJ2-1|-
CSAPGWGGLNEQFF
TGCAGTGCTCCCGGATGGGGGGGCCTCAATGAGCAGTTCTTC
>TRBD2|TRBV7-2|TRBJ2-3|few
CASSSGTSGGATDTQYF
TGTGCCAGCAGCTCCGGGACTAGCGGGGGGGCCACAGATACGCAGTATTTT
>-|TRBV28|TRBJ2-7|many
CASSPGSSYEQYF
TGTGCCAGCAGCCCCGGGTCCTCCTACGAGCAGTACTTC
>TRBD1|TRBV7-8|TRBJ2-5|many
CASSSGTGEETQYF
TGTGCCAGCAGCTCCGGGACAGGGGAAGAGACCCAGTACTTC
>TRBD2|TRBV27|TRBJ2-1|few
CASSPGTSGGNSYNEQFF
TGTGCCAGCAGCCCCGGGACTAGCGGGGGGAACTCCTACAATGAGCAGTTCTTC
>-|TRBV10-3|TRBJ1-5|-
CAISEEDLNQPQHF
TGTGCCATCAGTGAGGAGGATTTGAATCAGCCCCAGCATTTT
>-|TRBV6-6|TRBJ2-3|few
CASTSAAITDTQYF
TGTGCCAGCACCTCGGCGGCTATCACAGATACGCAGTATTTT
>-|TRBV28|TRBJ1-1|-
CASSLYMAGTEAFF
TGTGCCAGCAGTTTATATATGGCGGGTACTGAAGCTTTCTTT
>-|TRBV5-6|TRBJ1-5|few
CASSLEGQGNQPQHF
TGTGCCAGCAGCTTGGAAGGGCAGGGCAATCAGCCCCAGCATTTT
>-|TRBV12-3/TRBV12-4|TRBJ1-5|few
CASTLFGTEGYSNQPQHF
TGTGCCAGCACCCTTTTCGGGACGGAAGGCTATAGCAATCAGCCCCAGCATTTT
>-|TRBV2|TRBJ1-4|-
CASKSGTGNEELFF
TGTGCCAGCAAGAGCGGGACGGGGAATGAAGAACTGTTTTTT
>TRBD1|TRBV7-9|TRBJ2-1|many
CASRGTGFDNEQFF
TGTGCCAGCAGAGGGACAGGGTTCGACAATGAGCAGTTCTTC
>-|TRBV6-5|TRBJ2-5|-
CASSYVEAVETQYF
TGTGCCAGCAGTTACGTAGAGGCTGTGGAGACCCAGTACTTC
>-|TRBV7-2|TRBJ1-4|-
CASSLNPTGGEKLFF
TGTGCCAGCAGCTTAAACCCTACGGGGGGTGAAAAACTGTTTTTT
>-|TRBV7-9|TRBJ2-7|few
CASRGESSYEQYF
TGTGCCAGCAGAGGGGAAAGCTCCTACGAGCAGTACTTC
>-|TRBV7-2|TRBJ2-5|-
CASSLRVRTYQETQYF
TGTGCCAGCAGCTTAAGGGTCAGGACGTACCAAGAGACCCAGTACTTC
>TRBD2|TRBV2|TRBJ2-5|-
CASSESRRAGTQETQYF
TGTGCCAGCAGTGAATCACGGCGAGCGGGGACCCAAGAGACCCAGTACTTC
>-|TRBV4-1|TRBJ1-2|few
CASSQAAGGDGYTF
TGCGCCAGCAGCCAGGCCGCGGGGGGGGATGGCTACACCTTC
>-|TRBV5-6|TRBJ2-1|many
CASSYRYNEQFF
TGTGCCAGCAGCTACAGGTACAATGAGCAGTTCTTC
>TRBD1|TRBV19|TRBJ2-7|-
CASNAGGYEQYF
TGTGCCAGTAATGCAGGGGGCTACGAGCAGTACTTC
>TRBD1|TRBV2|TRBJ1-1|once
CASSPETGSTEAFF
TGTGCCAGCAGTCCCGAGACAGGGAGCACTGAAGCTTTCTTT
>-|TRBV7-2|TRBJ2-3|few
CASSPSSAGRPTDTQYF
TGTGCCAGCAGCCCTTCCTCAGCAGGGAGGCCGACAGATACGCAGTATTTT
>-|TRBV7-3|TRBJ2-1|-
CASSSTGMGYNEQFF
TGTGCCAGCAGCTCTACAGGGATGGGGTACAATGAGCAGTTCTTC
>-|TRBV25-1|TRBJ1-1|few
CASSETGTEAFF
TGTGCCAGCAGTGAGACGGGAACTGAAGCTTTCTTT
>-|TRBV2|TRBJ2-1|-
CASSGVGNEQFF
TGTGCCAGCAGTGGAGTCGGCAATGAGCAGTTCTTC
>-|TRBV7-6|TRBJ1-1|many
CASSLGQGSTEAFF
TGTGCCAGCAGCTTAGGGCAGGGGTCCACTGAAGCTTTCTTT
>TRBD1|TRBV6-2/TRBV6-3|TRBJ1-1|many
CASVPGQWNTEAFF
TGTGCCAGCGTCCCGGGACAGTGGAACACTGAAGCTTTCTTT
>TRBD2|TRBV6-1|TRBJ2-1|-
CASSPPSGGSSYNEQFF
TGTGCCAGCAGTCCCCCCTCTGGCGGGAGTTCCTACAATGAGCAGTTCTTC
>TRBD1|TRBV27|TRBJ1-2|-
CASSSGGQAVIGYTF
TGTGCCAGCAGTTCGGGGGGACAGGCAGTAATTGGCTACACCTTC